The text below deals with one TCR beta chain. Its antigen has not been determined. One base away there is no much larger clone; base qualities are not given. This sample was taken from a study of blood T cell repertoires in COVID-19 (dated by TCRdb to about 2020). Broadly, across the study: Samples from collaborators originated in the United States, Italy and Spain and spanned both the acute and convalescent phases of COVID-19. Deeply sampled blood TCRbeta repertoires from subjects exposed to, actively infected with, or recovered from COVID-19 were included in the dataset. Where available, HLA class I and class II types were obtained from metadata supplied by the sample provider rather than from assay-based typing. The repertoires were released in a freely available public database meant as a resource for research on the immune response to SARS-CoV-2. The samples were drawn from the first 160 participants of the ongoing ImmuneRACE study and from 950 to 1,500 subjects provided by 6 global collaborators. A de-identified subject ID, COVID-19 status, age in years and sex were almost always included in the sample metadata. The material from the prospective study consisted of cDNA or gDNA derived from T cells, B-cell-depleted T cells, or PBMCs.

Participants in the prospective study were aged roughly 18 to 89 years, lived in over 20 United States geographic areas, and enrolled through a virtual design. In the prospective study, participants were assigned to cohorts based on the clinical history participants reported in a screening survey and a study questionnaire. In the prospective study, whole blood, serum and a nasopharyngeal or oropharyngeal swab were collected from each participant by mobile phlebotomists. Additional blood draws and questionnaires over an approximately 2-month period could optionally be provided by prospective study participants. Before DNA extraction, prospective study blood samples were shipped either frozen or at room temperature. CDR1 and CDR2 are read off the germline V gene (reference sequence) as LGHDT and YNNKEL. At the junction V is shortened by 5 bases and J by 8 bases; bases outside the gene matches: 7. Inclusive of the bounding cysteine and phenylalanine, the CDR3 is 14 residues long. Only CDR3 DNA remains: 42 bases, in frame from the first base.

TCRbeta CDR3 regions were amplified from genomic DNA using the immunoSEQ Assay, a bias-controlled multiplex PCR. The paper's processing steps were these. The number of nucleated cells in each sample was estimated from the amplification of reference gene primers within the assay. To quantify the absolute abundance of each unique TCRbeta CDR3 rearrangement, sequence reads were collapsed and filtered. Productive Simpson clonality was computed per sample as the square root of Simpson's diversity index over productive rearrangements. TCRdb took over this immuneACCESS table, retaining in-frame rearrangements with V and J assigned. Such tables are incomplete; in checked studies, under half of the missing clones stem from an unresolved V gene, and the remainder is unexplained. For V, J and clone size, that table is used; D and trimming come from the DNA. For this sample the table gives a few hundred thousand clones, of which about 91% were detected only once. The ten largest account for under 13% of the sample.

Overall study outcomes, separate from this receptor: Clinical and demographic metadata were provided uncurated, with the amount varying by source and participant.

The TCR originated in a man aged 18 to 30 with acute COVID-19. The sample consisted of PBMCs or T cells enriched from blood (not recorded which). The chain joins TRBV3-1 (or the pseudogene TRBV3-2) to TRBJ2-1; TRBD2 fits 9 bases in the junction. The nucleotide sequence reads as follows: TGTGCCAGCAGCAATAGCGGGAGTGGGGATGAGCAGTTCTTC. Protein translation: CASSNSGSGDEQFF.